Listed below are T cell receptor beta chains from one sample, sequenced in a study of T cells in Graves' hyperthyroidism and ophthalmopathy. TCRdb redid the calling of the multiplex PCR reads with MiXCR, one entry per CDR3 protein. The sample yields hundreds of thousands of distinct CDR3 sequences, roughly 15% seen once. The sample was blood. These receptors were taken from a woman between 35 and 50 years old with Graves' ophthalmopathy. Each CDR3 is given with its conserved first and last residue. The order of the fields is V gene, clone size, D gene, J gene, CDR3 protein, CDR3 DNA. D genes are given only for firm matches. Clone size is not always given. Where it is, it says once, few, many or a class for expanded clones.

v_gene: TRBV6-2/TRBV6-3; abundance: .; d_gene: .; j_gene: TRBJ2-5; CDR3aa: CASSQWGIQETQYF; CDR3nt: TGTGCCAGCAGCCAATGGGGAATACAAGAGACCCAGTACTTC
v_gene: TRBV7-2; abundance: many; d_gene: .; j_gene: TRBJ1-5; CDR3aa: CASSLGGREGQPQHF; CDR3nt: TGTGCCAGCAGCTTAGGAGGCAGGGAAGGCCAGCCCCAGCATTTT
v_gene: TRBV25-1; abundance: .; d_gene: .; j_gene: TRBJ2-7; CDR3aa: CASREPTGYEQYF; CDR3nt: TGTGCCAGCCGGGAGCCCACCGGCTACGAGCAGTACTTC
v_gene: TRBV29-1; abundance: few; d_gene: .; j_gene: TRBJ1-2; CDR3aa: CSVEDRTGYGYTF; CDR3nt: TGCAGCGTTGAAGATAGGACGGGCTATGGCTACACCTTC
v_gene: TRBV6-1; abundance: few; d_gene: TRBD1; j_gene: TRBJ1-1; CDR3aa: CASRRQGGGTEAFF; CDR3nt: TGTGCCAGCAGAAGACAGGGAGGCGGCACTGAAGCTTTCTTT
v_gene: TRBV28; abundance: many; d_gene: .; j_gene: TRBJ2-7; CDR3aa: CASSQSESPQPYEQYF; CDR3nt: TGTGCCAGCAGTCAATCCGAAAGCCCTCAACCTTACGAGCAGTACTTC
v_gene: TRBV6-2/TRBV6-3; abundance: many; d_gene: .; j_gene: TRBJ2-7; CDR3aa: CASSYPVLTYEQYF; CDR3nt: TGTGCCAGCAGTTACCCCGTCCTCACCTACGAGCAGTACTTC
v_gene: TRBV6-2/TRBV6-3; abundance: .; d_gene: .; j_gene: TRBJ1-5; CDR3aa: CASSYRANNQPQHF; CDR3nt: TGTGCCAGCAGTTATCGGGCCAACAATCAGCCCCAGCATTTT
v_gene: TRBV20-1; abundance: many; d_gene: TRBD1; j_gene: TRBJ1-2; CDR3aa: CSASWTGGYGYTF; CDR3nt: TGCAGTGCTAGCTGGACAGGGGGCTATGGCTACACCTTC
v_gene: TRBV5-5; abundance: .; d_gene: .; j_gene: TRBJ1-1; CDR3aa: CASSSLPAGDTEAFF; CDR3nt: TGTGCCAGCAGCTCCCTACCGGCGGGTGACACTGAAGCTTTCTTT
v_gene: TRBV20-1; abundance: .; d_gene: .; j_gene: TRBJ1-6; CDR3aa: CSVGTPDISPLHF; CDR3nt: TGCAGTGTAGGAACCCCGGACATTTCACCCCTCCACTTT
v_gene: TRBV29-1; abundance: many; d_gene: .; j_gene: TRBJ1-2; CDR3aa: CSVEGVDDGYTF; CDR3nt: TGCAGCGTTGAGGGGGTGGACGATGGCTACACCTTC
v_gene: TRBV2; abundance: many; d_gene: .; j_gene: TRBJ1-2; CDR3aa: CASREGAYGYTF; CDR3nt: TGTGCCAGCAGGGAGGGAGCCTATGGCTACACCTTC
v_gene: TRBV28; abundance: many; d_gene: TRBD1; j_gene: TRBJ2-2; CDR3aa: CATRDRDGLNTGELFF; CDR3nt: TGTGCCACAAGGGACAGGGATGGGTTGAACACCGGGGAGCTGTTTTTT
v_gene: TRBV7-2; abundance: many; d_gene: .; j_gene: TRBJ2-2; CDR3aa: CASSPWGGSSGELFF; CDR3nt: TGTGCCAGCAGCCCTTGGGGGGGCAGTTCCGGGGAGCTGTTTTTT
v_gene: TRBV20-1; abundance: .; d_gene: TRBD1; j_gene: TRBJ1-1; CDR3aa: CSARDQGATNTEAFF; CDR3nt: TGCAGTGCTAGAGATCAGGGGGCGACGAACACTGAAGCTTTCTTT
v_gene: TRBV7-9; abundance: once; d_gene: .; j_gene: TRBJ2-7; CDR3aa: CASSLDRHSYEQYF; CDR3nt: TGTGCCAGCAGCTTAGACAGGCATTCCTACGAGCAGTACTTC
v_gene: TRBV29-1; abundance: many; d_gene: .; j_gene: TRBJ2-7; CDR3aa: CSVGTPNVNYEQYF; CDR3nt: TGCAGCGTGGGGACACCGAACGTTAACTACGAGCAGTACTTC
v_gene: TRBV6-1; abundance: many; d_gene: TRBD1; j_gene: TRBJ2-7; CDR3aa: CASGTGLQTGYEQYF; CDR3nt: TGTGCCAGCGGGACAGGGCTCCAAACGGGTTACGAGCAGTACTTC
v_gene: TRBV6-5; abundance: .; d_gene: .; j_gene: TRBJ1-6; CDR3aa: CASSSPGNSPLHF; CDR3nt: TGTGCCAGCAGTTCGCCAGGAAACTCACCCCTCCACTTT
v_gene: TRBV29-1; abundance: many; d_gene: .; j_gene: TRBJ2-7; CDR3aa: CSVVSTGNYEQYF; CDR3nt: TGCAGCGTTGTGTCTACAGGAAACTACGAGCAGTACTTC
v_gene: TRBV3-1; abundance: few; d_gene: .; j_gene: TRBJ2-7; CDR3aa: CASSPSGGNEQYF; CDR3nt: TGTGCCAGCAGCCCAAGTGGGGGGAACGAGCAGTACTTC
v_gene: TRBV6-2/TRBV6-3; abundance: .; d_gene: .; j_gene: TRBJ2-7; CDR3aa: CASKEDYLYEQYF; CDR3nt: TGTGCCAGCAAGGAGGACTACCTCTACGAGCAGTACTTC
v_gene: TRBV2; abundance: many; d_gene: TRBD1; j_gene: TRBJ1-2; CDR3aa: CASSVGTGNPYGYTF; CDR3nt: TGTGCCAGCAGTGTGGGGACAGGGAATCCCTATGGCTACACCTTC
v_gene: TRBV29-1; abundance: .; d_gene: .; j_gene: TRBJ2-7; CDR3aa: CSVWMTHSYEQYF; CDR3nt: TGCAGCGTTTGGATGACACACAGCTACGAGCAGTACTTC
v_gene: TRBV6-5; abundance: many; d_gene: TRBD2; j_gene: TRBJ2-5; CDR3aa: CASSYGTSGRKGQETQYF; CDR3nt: TGTGCCAGCAGTTACGGGACTAGCGGGAGGAAGGGACAAGAGACCCAGTACTTC
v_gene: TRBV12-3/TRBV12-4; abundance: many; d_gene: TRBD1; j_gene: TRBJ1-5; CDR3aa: CASSPQGRYQPQHF; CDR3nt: TGTGCCAGCAGCCCACAGGGGAGATACCAGCCCCAGCATTTT
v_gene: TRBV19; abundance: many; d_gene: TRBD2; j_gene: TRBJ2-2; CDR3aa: CASSTQGGTGELFF; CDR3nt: TGTGCCAGTAGTACGCAGGGAGGGACCGGGGAGCTGTTTTTT
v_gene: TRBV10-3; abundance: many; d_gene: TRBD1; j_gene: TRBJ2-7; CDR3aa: CAISESGQGSYEQYF; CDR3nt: TGTGCCATCAGTGAGTCGGGACAGGGCTCCTACGAGCAGTACTTC
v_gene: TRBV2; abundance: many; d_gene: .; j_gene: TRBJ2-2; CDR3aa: CASSPGWGELFF; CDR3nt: TGTGCCAGCAGCCCTGGGTGGGGGGAGCTGTTTTTT
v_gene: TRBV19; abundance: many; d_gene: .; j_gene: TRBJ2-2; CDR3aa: CASTPRRPGELFF; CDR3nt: TGTGCCAGTACCCCGCGGCGCCCCGGGGAGCTGTTTTTT
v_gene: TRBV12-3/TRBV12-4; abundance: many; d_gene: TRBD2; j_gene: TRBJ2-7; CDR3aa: CASSPRTSGSNEQYF; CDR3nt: TGTGCCAGCAGTCCCCGGACTAGCGGGAGCAACGAGCAGTACTTC
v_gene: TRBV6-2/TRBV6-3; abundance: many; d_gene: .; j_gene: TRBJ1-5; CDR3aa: CASMGLGPPQHF; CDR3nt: TGTGCCAGCATGGGGCTTGGTCCGCCCCAGCATTTT
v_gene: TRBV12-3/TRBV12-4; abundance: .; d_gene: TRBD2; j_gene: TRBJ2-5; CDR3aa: CASSPYGLAGRETQYF; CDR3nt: TGTGCCAGCAGTCCATACGGACTAGCGGGAAGGGAGACCCAGTACTTC
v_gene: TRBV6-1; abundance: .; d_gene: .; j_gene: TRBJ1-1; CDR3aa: CASSEGVIGDTEAFF; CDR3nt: TGTGCCAGCAGTGAGGGAGTCATAGGTGACACTGAAGCTTTCTTT
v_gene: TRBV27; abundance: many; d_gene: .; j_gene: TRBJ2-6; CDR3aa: CASSSGTTANVLTF; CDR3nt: TGTGCCAGCAGTTCCGGGACGACGGCCAACGTCCTGACTTTC
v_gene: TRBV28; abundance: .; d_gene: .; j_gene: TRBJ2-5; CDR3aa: CASSPGQRRAETQYF; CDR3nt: TGTGCCAGCTCCCCCGGGCAGCGGAGAGCGGAGACCCAGTACTTC
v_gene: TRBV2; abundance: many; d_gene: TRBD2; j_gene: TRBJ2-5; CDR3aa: CASPPVGGSRETQYF; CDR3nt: TGTGCCAGCCCTCCCGTGGGCGGGAGTCGGGAGACCCAGTACTTC
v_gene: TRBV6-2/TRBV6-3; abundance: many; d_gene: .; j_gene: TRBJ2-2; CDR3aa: CASSYYGPSRSGELFF; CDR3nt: TGTGCCAGCAGTTACTATGGTCCCAGCCGAAGCGGGGAGCTGTTTTTT
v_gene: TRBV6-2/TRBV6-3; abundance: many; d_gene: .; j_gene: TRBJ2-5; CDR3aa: CASTPRRPYQETQYF; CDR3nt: TGTGCCAGCACCCCCCGGAGACCGTACCAAGAGACCCAGTACTTC
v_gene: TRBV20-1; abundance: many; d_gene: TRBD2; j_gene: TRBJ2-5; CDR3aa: CSARDWRSGRYQETQYF; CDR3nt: TGCAGTGCTAGAGATTGGAGGAGCGGGAGGTACCAAGAGACCCAGTACTTC
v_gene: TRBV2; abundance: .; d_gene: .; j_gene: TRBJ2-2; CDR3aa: CASIRELNTGELFF; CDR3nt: TGTGCCAGCATCAGGGAACTCAACACCGGGGAGCTGTTTTTT
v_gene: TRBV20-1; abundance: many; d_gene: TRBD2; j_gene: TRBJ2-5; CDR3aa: CSARDPASGNIQKETQYF; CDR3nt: TGCAGTGCTAGAGATCCTGCTAGCGGGAATATCCAGAAGGAGACCCAGTACTTC
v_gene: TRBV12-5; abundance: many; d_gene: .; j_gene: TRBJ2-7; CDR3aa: CASGTFSGPYEQYF; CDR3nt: TGTGCTAGTGGTACGTTTTCGGGGCCCTACGAGCAGTACTTC
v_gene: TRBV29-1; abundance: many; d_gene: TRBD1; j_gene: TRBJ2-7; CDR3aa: CSVESRTGTYEQYF; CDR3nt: TGCAGCGTTGAAAGCCGGACAGGTACCTACGAGCAGTACTTC
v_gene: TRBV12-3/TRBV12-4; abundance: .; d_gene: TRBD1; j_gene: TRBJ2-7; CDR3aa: CASSFGQGKEYEQYF; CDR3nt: TGTGCCAGCAGTTTCGGACAGGGGAAGGAGTACGAGCAGTACTTC
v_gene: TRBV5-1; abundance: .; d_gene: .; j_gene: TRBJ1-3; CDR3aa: CASSLEEGTSGNTIYF; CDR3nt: TGCGCCAGCAGCTTGGAAGAGGGCACCTCTGGAAACACCATATATTTT
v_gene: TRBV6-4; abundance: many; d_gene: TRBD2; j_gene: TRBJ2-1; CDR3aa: CASSDTSDNEQFF; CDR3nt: TGTGCCAGCAGTGACACTAGCGACAATGAGCAGTTCTTC
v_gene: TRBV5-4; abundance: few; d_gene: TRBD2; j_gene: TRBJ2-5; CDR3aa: CASSGSSGISETQYF; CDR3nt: TGTGCCAGTAGCGGTAGTAGCGGGATTTCGGAGACCCAGTACTTC
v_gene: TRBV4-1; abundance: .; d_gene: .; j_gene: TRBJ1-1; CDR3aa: CASSQEQWNTEAFF; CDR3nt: TGCGCCAGCAGCCAAGAACAGTGGAACACTGAAGCTTTCTTT
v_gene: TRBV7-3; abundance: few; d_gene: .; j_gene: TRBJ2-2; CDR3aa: CASSLRTAGNAGELFF; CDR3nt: TGTGCCAGCAGCTTAAGGACGGCCGGGAACGCCGGGGAGCTGTTTTTT
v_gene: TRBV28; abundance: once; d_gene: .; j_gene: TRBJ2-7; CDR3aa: CASSPITVNTGLGYEQYF; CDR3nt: TGTGCCAGCAGTCCCATCACCGTCAACACAGGGTTGGGCTACGAGCAGTACTTC
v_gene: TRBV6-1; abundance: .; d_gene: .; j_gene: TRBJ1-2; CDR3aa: CASSAELSYGYTF; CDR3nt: TGTGCCAGCAGTGCGGAACTATCCTATGGCTACACCTTC